The present TCR beta chain was sequenced within a study of OX40 agonist ivuxolimab in advanced cancers. Looking at the study overall: Administration of intravenous ivuxolimab to patients occurred every 2 weeks at 0.01 to 10 mg/kg.

The investigators sampled blood at baseline, at cycle 4 day 1, and at cycle 7 day 1. On this clone: Its specificity is unknown.

Study results and limitations: Clonal expansion from baseline to week 6 occurred in both CD4+ and CD8+ T cells.

Profiling relied on immunoSEQ multiplex PCR, and the TCRdb table lists in-frame clones only, not all of them. The profile shows 45,000 to 50,000 clones, about 88% of them singletons. V lost 4 bases, J lost 0 bases, and 10 bases lay in between. Per germline, CDR1 SGHAT and CDR2 FQNNGV. This CDR3 is 15 amino acids long. The clonotype originates from an adult with an advanced solid tumor such as melanoma, head and neck, liver or kidney cancer. The chain is built from TRBV11-2 and TRBJ1-3; TRBD1 is a possible D gene (5 bases). The material sequenced was CD4+ or CD8+ T cells sorted from blood, taken in a trial of the OX40 agonist ivuxolimab. The CDR3 sequence: CASSSGPHSGNTIYF. The DNA for the CDR3 is TGTGCCAGCAGCTCGGGACCTCACTCTGGAAACACCATATATTTT.